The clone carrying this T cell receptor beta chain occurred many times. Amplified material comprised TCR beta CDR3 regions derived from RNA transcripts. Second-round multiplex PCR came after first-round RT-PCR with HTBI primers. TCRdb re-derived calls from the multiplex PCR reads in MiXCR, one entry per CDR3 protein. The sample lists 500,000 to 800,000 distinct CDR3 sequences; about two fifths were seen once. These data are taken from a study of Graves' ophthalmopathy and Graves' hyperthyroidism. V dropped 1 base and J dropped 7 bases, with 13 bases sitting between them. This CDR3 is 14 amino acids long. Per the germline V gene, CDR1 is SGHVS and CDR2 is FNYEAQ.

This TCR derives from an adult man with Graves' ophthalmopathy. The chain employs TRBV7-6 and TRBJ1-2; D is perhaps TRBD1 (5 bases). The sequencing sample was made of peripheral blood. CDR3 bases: TGTGCCAGCAGCTTAGATGGGGGAGGGCTTGGCTACACCTTC. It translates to CASSLDGGGLGYTF.